This T cell receptor (beta chain) was captured in a study of OX40 agonist ivuxolimab in advanced cancers. The investigators sampled blood at baseline, at cycle 4 day 1, and at cycle 7 day 1. Trimming at V came to 5 bases and at J to 2 bases, leaving 11 bases not matched to a gene. The germline gives CDR1 SGHTA, CDR2 FQGTGA. This CDR3 comprises 16 residues. Using immunoSEQ multiplex PCR, the repertoire was profiled, and TCRdb retains in-frame clones only, with some absent. Among around 60,000 clones listed, roughly nine tenths were seen once. The clonotype was recovered from an adult with an advanced solid tumor such as melanoma, head and neck, liver or kidney cancer. This specimen was CD4+ or CD8+ T cells sorted from blood, taken in a trial of the OX40 agonist ivuxolimab. This chain uses TRBV7-3 with TRBJ1-1; 7 nucleotides line up with TRBD1. The CDR3 bases are TGTGCCAGCAGCGCGTTTGGGAGACAGGGAAACACTGAAGCTTTCTTT. Translated, it gives CASSAFGRQGNTEAFF.